The clone carrying this TCR beta chain occurred a few times. The antigen remains unidentified. This sample was taken from a study of vaccination effects on CD4 cells after COVID-19. Sequencing was performed with immunoSEQ multiplex PCR; in TCRdb, only in-frame clones are kept and a portion is missing. This table holds approximately 28,000 clones, over 75% found once. Sequencing in the ViraFEST assay came after antigen-specific CD4+ T cells had been expanded with viral peptide pools, which were used to stimulate PBMC. Once cultured for approximately eleven days, the cells underwent separation to obtain CD4+ T cells. Everyone in the study got two shots of either the BNT162b2 or mRNA-1273 vaccine. This specimen was CD4+ T cells from PBMCs cultured with SARS-CoV-2 spike peptides, taken after COVID-19 vaccination. This TCR came from a human donor who received a COVID-19 vaccine. Some clones in this sample may be carry-over from other donors' samples.

The CDR3 DNA reads TGCGCCAGCAGCCGAACGACAGGGTATGGCTACACCTTC. It encodes CASSRTTGYGYTF. This sequence joins TRBV5-1 and TRBJ1-2, with 7 bases identical to TRBD1. The CDR3 contains 13 residues. After removal of 4 bases from V and 5 bases from J, the junction contained 5 bases not matched to a gene. Germline CDR1 SGHRS, CDR2 YFSETQ.